This T cell receptor (beta chain) came from a study of CD4 and CD8 cells across lung adenocarcinoma regions (dated by TCRdb to about 2018). As for the study more broadly: The study compared tumor centers with tumor margins to examine intratumor heterogeneity of the T cell receptor repertoire.

Of note for this clonotype: Its antigen is not yet known. Base qualities are missing; no much larger clone stands one base away.

Libraries came from PCR. Sequenced on a HiSeq X Ten. In-frame beta chains were kept once TCRdb had trimmed the public reads at Q25 with fastp and called clones with MiXCR. When rows share a CDR3 protein, they turn into one entry using the most common DNA and genes. The sample records fewer than 4,000 distinct CDR3 sequences, 45% to 60% of which are singletons. The ten largest clones represent around 50% of the sample. Sequences MRHNA (CDR1) and SNTAGT (CDR2) are obtained from the germline V gene. The CDR3 spans 16 residues, from the cysteine through the phenylalanine. The read is trimmed to its CDR3 DNA, 48 bases read in frame from base 1. V ends up 0 bases short and J 6 bases short, with an unmatched junction base count of 5. The donors were patients who had localized lung adenocarcinoma, which is a subtype of non-small cell lung cancer. These samples came from the centers of localized lung adenocarcinomas. For TCR repertoire analysis, CD8+ T cells from tumor tissue were profiled apart from CD4+ T cells.

Material for sequencing was CD8+ T cells from the center of a lung tumor. The cell subset or site label, as the study defines it: tumor center region. The V and J segments used are TRBV6-4 and TRBJ2-2, with 9 bases in between that match TRBD2. This TCR came from a male donor with lung adenocarcinoma. The CD4 and CD8 labels of this study may be unreliable. DNA sequence: TGTGCCAGCAGTGACTCGGGTCTAGCGGGACCCGGGGAGCTGTTTTTT. It specifies CASSDSGLAGPGELFF.